Here is one T cell receptor (beta chain) with its context. This record belongs to a study of cytomegalovirus exposure and HLA in healthy donors. The V end was cut by 3 bases, the J end by 7 bases, with 10 bases between. The CDR3 has 12 amino acids. The germline V gene encodes CDR1 SGHTA and CDR2 FQGNSA. Use of 60 Vbeta and 13 Jbeta primers characterized the PCR. Data came from immunoSEQ multiplex PCR; TCRdb stores just in-frame clones and leaves some out. Among about 110,000 clones listed, approximately 80% were seen once. Sequenced: PBMCs. The chain employs TRBV7-2 and TRBJ2-7, with D unclear. This clonotype originated in a young woman in good health and CMV-seronegative. The DNA of the CDR3 is TGTGCCAGCAGCTTTAAGAACCGGGAGCAGTACTTC. Protein: CASSFKNREQYF.